Below, one T cell receptor beta chain is given with its context. The antigen is unknown. This record comes from a study of OX40 agonist ivuxolimab in advanced cancers. Study summary: The dose-escalation cohort was around 83% male, with a mean age of approximately 61 years, ranging about 20 to 79.

Here immunoSEQ multiplex PCR was the method, and the copy in TCRdb shows in-frame clones only, minus some. The sample shows 110,000 or so clones, 80% to 95% of them seen only once. Notes on the study in general: Expanded clones tended on average to be more numerous among CD8+ T cells than CD4+.

The source of this sequence is an adult with an advanced solid tumor such as melanoma, head and neck, liver or kidney cancer. Source: CD4+ or CD8+ T cells sorted from blood, taken in a trial of the OX40 agonist ivuxolimab.

CDR3 bases: TGTGCCTGGAATCGGGGCTCGGGGGAGACCCAGTACTTC. Protein product: CAWNRGSGETQYF. The J gene is TRBJ2-5, the V gene TRBV30; D possibly matches TRBD1 or TRBD2 (5 bases each). Between the trimmed V and J ends, which lost 4 bases and 5 bases, there was a span of 14 bases. This CDR3 is built from 13 residues. Germline CDR1 reads GTSNPN; CDR2 reads SVGIG (reference sequence). Looking up the rest from reference TRBV30 and TRBJ2-5 gives the full variable domain: SQTIHQWPATLVQPVGSPLSLECTVEGTSNPNLYWYRQAAGRGLQLLFYSVGIGQISSEVPQNLSASRPQDRQFILSSKKLLLSDSGFYLCAWNRGSGETQYFGPGTRLLVL.